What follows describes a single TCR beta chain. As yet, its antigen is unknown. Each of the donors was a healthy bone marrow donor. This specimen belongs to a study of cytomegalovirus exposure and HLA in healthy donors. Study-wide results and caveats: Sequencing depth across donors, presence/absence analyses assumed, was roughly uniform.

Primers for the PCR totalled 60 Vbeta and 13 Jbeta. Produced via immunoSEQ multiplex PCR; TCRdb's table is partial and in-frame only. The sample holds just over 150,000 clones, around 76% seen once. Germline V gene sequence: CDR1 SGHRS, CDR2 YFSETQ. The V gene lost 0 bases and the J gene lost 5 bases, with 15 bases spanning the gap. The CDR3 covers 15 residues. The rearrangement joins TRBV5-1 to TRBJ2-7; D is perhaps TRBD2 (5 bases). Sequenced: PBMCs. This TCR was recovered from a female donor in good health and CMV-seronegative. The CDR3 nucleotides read TGCGCCAGCAGCTTGGGGGTCGGAGAGCGGAACGAGCAGTACTTC. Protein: CASSLGVGERNEQYF.